A selection of T cell receptor beta chains follows, all from one sample in a study of chemoradiotherapy in HPV16-positive cancers. Some clones are missing from TCRdb's copy, which holds only in-frame ones; the method was immunoSEQ multiplex PCR. The data contain over 10,000 clones, 70% to 85% of them singletons. The sample was gathered from a patient who underwent chemoradiotherapy. These receptors originate from a human donor with HPV-associated anogenital cancer. Both conserved end residues are part of each CDR3. The D gene is left open where the match is weak. Size tells how often a clone was seen (once, few, many) or the class of an expanded clone, and some rows leave it out.

D gene: .
clone size: once
V gene: TRBV6-5
J gene: TRBJ2-3
CDR3 DNA: TGTGCCAGCAGTTACTCGGGCGGTACGCAGTATTTT
CDR3 protein: CASSYSGGTQYF

D gene: TRBD1
clone size: .
V gene: TRBV7-2
J gene: TRBJ1-2
CDR3 DNA: TGTGCCAGCAGTGACAGGGGCTATGGCTACACCTTC
CDR3 protein: CASSDRGYGYTF

D gene: TRBD1
clone size: once
V gene: TRBV4-1
J gene: TRBJ1-1
CDR3 DNA: TGCGCCAGCAGCCAGGGACAGTGGATGACTGAAGCTTTCTTT
CDR3 protein: CASSQGQWMTEAFF

D gene: TRBD2
clone size: .
V gene: TRBV5-4
J gene: TRBJ2-2
CDR3 DNA: TGTGCCAGCAGCTTGGCCGTAGCGGGGTTGTTGTCCGGGGAGCTGTTTTTT
CDR3 protein: CASSLAVAGLLSGELFF

D gene: TRBD1
clone size: once
V gene: TRBV6-6
J gene: TRBJ1-3
CDR3 DNA: TGTGCCAGCGGCCAACGCGGACAGGATAGAGGAAACACCATATATTTT
CDR3 protein: CASGQRGQDRGNTIYF

D gene: .
clone size: .
V gene: TRBV11-3
J gene: TRBJ2-3
CDR3 DNA: TGTGCCAGCGCTGTGAGGGTGGGCACAGATACGCAGTATTTT
CDR3 protein: CASAVRVGTDTQYF

D gene: .
clone size: .
V gene: TRBV7-2
J gene: TRBJ1-1
CDR3 DNA: TGTGCCAGCAGCTCGGCTTTGAACACTGAAGCTTTCTTT
CDR3 protein: CASSSALNTEAFF

D gene: .
clone size: .
V gene: TRBV7-2
J gene: TRBJ2-2
CDR3 DNA: TGTGCCAGCAGCCCTAACGCAGGGGCCACCGGGGAGCTGTTTTTT
CDR3 protein: CASSPNAGATGELFF

D gene: TRBD1
clone size: few
V gene: TRBV27
J gene: TRBJ1-2
CDR3 DNA: TGTGCCAGCAGTTCCCCCTTTCTGGGAGGGGGCTTCTATGGCTACACCTTC
CDR3 protein: CASSSPFLGGGFYGYTF

D gene: TRBD1
clone size: few
V gene: TRBV7-2
J gene: TRBJ2-7
CDR3 DNA: TGTGCCAGCAGCTTAACGGGGACAGGGGTTGGGGAGCAGTACTTC
CDR3 protein: CASSLTGTGVGEQYF

D gene: .
clone size: .
V gene: TRBV6-1
J gene: TRBJ2-1
CDR3 DNA: TGTGCCAGCAGTCGTCCTAGCCCCTACAATGAGCAGTTCTTC
CDR3 protein: CASSRPSPYNEQFF

D gene: .
clone size: .
V gene: TRBV2
J gene: TRBJ1-4
CDR3 DNA: TGTGCCAGCAGTGATGGGGCTTCTAATGAAAAACTGTTTTTT
CDR3 protein: CASSDGASNEKLFF

D gene: TRBD1
clone size: few
V gene: TRBV18
J gene: TRBJ2-7
CDR3 DNA: TGTGCCAGCTCAACACAGGGGTACGAGCAGTACTTC
CDR3 protein: CASSTQGYEQYF

D gene: .
clone size: .
V gene: TRBV6-5
J gene: TRBJ1-2
CDR3 DNA: TGTGCCAGCACGCGTGACAGGACCTATGGCTACACCTTC
CDR3 protein: CASTRDRTYGYTF

D gene: .
clone size: .
V gene: TRBV7-9
J gene: TRBJ1-2
CDR3 DNA: TGTGCCAGCAGCTTAAATCCGGCCTATGGCTACACCTTC
CDR3 protein: CASSLNPAYGYTF

D gene: .
clone size: .
V gene: TRBV25-1
J gene: TRBJ1-2
CDR3 DNA: TGTGCCAGCAGTGGGGTGTCAGGCCCCTACTATGGCTACACCTTC
CDR3 protein: CASSGVSGPYYGYTF

D gene: TRBD2
clone size: medium-sized
V gene: TRBV4-3
J gene: TRBJ2-3
CDR3 DNA: TGCGCCAGCAGCCAAGAACTAGCGGGGGGTACAGATACGCAGTATTTT
CDR3 protein: CASSQELAGGTDTQYF

D gene: TRBD1
clone size: .
V gene: TRBV11-2
J gene: TRBJ1-2
CDR3 DNA: TGTGCCAGCAGCCCCGCGCCGGGACAGGGCGTGTTAAACTATGGCTACACCTTC
CDR3 protein: CASSPAPGQGVLNYGYTF

D gene: TRBD1
clone size: once
V gene: TRBV29-1
J gene: TRBJ1-4
CDR3 DNA: TGCAGCGTCCTCGGACAGGGGGGATTT
CDR3 protein: CSVLGQGGF

D gene: .
clone size: .
V gene: TRBV7-2
J gene: TRBJ2-2
CDR3 DNA: TGTGCCAGCAGCTGGACCGGGGAGCTGTTTTTT
CDR3 protein: CASSWTGELFF

D gene: .
clone size: .
V gene: TRBV14
J gene: TRBJ2-7
CDR3 DNA: TGTGCCAGCAGCCAAGATATTCGGGTCGGGGGCGAGCAGTACTTC
CDR3 protein: CASSQDIRVGGEQYF

D gene: .
clone size: .
V gene: TRBV5-6
J gene: TRBJ1-2
CDR3 DNA: TGTGCCAGCAGCTTTCGTCAGCTGGAGGGTGGCTACACCTTC
CDR3 protein: CASSFRQLEGGYTF

D gene: .
clone size: .
V gene: TRBV18
J gene: TRBJ1-2
CDR3 DNA: TGTGCCAGCTCACCAGGAGGGTCCTATGGCTACACCTTC
CDR3 protein: CASSPGGSYGYTF

D gene: .
clone size: .
V gene: TRBV9
J gene: TRBJ2-3
CDR3 DNA: TGTGCCAGCAGAGGCCCGGGGAGCACAGATACGCAGTATTTT
CDR3 protein: CASRGPGSTDTQYF

D gene: TRBD2
clone size: .
V gene: TRBV12-5
J gene: TRBJ2-3
CDR3 DNA: TGTGCTAGTGGTTTGCCCCAGGGAGGAGCGGGGGGGGGAGTCACGCAGTATTTT
CDR3 protein: CASGLPQGGAGGGVTQYF

D gene: .
clone size: .
V gene: TRBV19
J gene: TRBJ2-6
CDR3 DNA: TGTGCCAGTAGTATAGGGCGGCTTGGGGCCAACGTCCTGACTTTC
CDR3 protein: CASSIGRLGANVLTF

D gene: .
clone size: once
V gene: TRBV15
J gene: TRBJ1-1
CDR3 DNA: TGTGCCACCAGCAGAGTCGGGGACGCGGCTTTCTTT
CDR3 protein: CATSRVGDAAFF

D gene: .
clone size: .
V gene: TRBV7-2
J gene: TRBJ2-1
CDR3 DNA: TGTGCCAGCAGCTTAGCGGGTGAGCAGTTCTTC
CDR3 protein: CASSLAGEQFF

D gene: .
clone size: .
V gene: TRBV7-2
J gene: TRBJ1-6
CDR3 DNA: TGTGCCAGCAGCTTAGGGATAGGGTCAAGCTCACCCCTCCACTTT
CDR3 protein: CASSLGIGSSSPLHF

D gene: .
clone size: .
V gene: TRBV30
J gene: TRBJ1-1
CDR3 DNA: TGTGCCTGGAATGATCAGGAAGGGACTGAAGCTTTCTTT
CDR3 protein: CAWNDQEGTEAFF

D gene: .
clone size: .
V gene: TRBV7-3
J gene: TRBJ2-1
CDR3 DNA: TGTGCCAGCAGCTCAAACCCCGCGGAAGGGGCCGGGGAGCAGTTCTTC
CDR3 protein: CASSSNPAEGAGEQFF

D gene: .
clone size: few
V gene: TRBV7-2
J gene: TRBJ1-5
CDR3 DNA: TGTGCCAGCAGCCCCAACGAGGGTAGATATCAGCCCCAGCATTTT
CDR3 protein: CASSPNEGRYQPQHF

D gene: .
clone size: .
V gene: TRBV11-1
J gene: TRBJ1-4
CDR3 DNA: TGTGCCAGCAGCTTAGGATCCCAGCCGAATGAAAAACTGTTTTTT
CDR3 protein: CASSLGSQPNEKLFF

D gene: TRBD1
clone size: .
V gene: TRBV7-2
J gene: TRBJ2-5
CDR3 DNA: TGTGCCAGCAGTCAGGCCGGGCAGGGGGTGCAAGAGACCCAGTACTTC
CDR3 protein: CASSQAGQGVQETQYF

D gene: .
clone size: .
V gene: TRBV9
J gene: TRBJ2-1
CDR3 DNA: TGTGCCAGCAGTACCGCTGTAAACTCCTACAATGAGCAGTTCTTC
CDR3 protein: CASSTAVNSYNEQFF

D gene: .
clone size: .
V gene: TRBV7-3
J gene: TRBJ2-3
CDR3 DNA: TGTGCCAGCAGCCGGCTAGGAGGGGGATCCGATACGCAGTATTTT
CDR3 protein: CASSRLGGGSDTQYF

D gene: TRBD1
clone size: .
V gene: TRBV28
J gene: TRBJ1-1
CDR3 DNA: TGTGCCAGCAGTTCCCCAGGGGGCGCAACCGCGAACACTGAAGCTTTCTTT
CDR3 protein: CASSSPGGATANTEAFF

D gene: .
clone size: few
V gene: TRBV9
J gene: TRBJ2-7
CDR3 DNA: TGTGCCAGCAGCGTAGTGGGAGACAGTACAGGCGAGCAGTACTTC
CDR3 protein: CASSVVGDSTGEQYF

D gene: .
clone size: .
V gene: TRBV6-6
J gene: TRBJ2-3
CDR3 DNA: TGTGCCAGCACTAGAGACAGGACCAGCACAGATACGCAGTATTTT
CDR3 protein: CASTRDRTSTDTQYF

D gene: .
clone size: .
V gene: TRBV19
J gene: TRBJ1-1
CDR3 DNA: TGTGCCAGTAGTAAGCGGGGGGATTTGCTTGATAGAGGCACTGAAGCTTTCTTT
CDR3 protein: CASSKRGDLLDRGTEAFF

D gene: .
clone size: .
V gene: TRBV4-3
J gene: TRBJ1-5
CDR3 DNA: TGCGCCAGCAGCCAAGAACTACAGGGACTTAGCAATCAGCCCCAGCATTTT
CDR3 protein: CASSQELQGLSNQPQHF